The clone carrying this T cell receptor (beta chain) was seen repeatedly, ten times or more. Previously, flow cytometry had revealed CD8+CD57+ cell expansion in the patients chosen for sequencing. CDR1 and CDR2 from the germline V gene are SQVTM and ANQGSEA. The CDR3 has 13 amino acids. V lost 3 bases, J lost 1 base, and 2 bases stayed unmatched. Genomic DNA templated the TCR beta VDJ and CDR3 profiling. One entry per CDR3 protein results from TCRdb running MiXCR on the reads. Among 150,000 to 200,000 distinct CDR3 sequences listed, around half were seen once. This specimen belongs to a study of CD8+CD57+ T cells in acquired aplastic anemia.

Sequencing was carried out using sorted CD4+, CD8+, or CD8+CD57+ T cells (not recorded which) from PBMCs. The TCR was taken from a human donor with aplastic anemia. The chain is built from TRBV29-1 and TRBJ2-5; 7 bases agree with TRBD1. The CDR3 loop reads CSVDGDSQETQYF. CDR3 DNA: TGCAGCGTTGACGGGGACAGCCAAGAGACCCAGTACTTC. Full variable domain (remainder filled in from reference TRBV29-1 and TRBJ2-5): SAVISQKPSRDICQRGTSLTIQCQVDSQVTMMFWYRQQPGQSLTLIATANQGSEATYESGFVIDKFPISRPNLTFSTLTVSNMSPEDSSIYLCSVDGDSQETQYFGPGTRLLVL.